This TCR beta chain appears in the sequencing data of a study of blood T cell repertoires in COVID-19. Study information: Acute and convalescent COVID-19 specimens originated in the United States, Italy and Spain. T cells, B-cell-depleted T cells, or PBMCs supplied cDNA or gDNA.

Source study methods: Nucleated cell number was recorded as an estimate derived from reference gene primer amplification. Profiled with immunoSEQ multiplex PCR; TCRdb holds only in-frame clones, not every one. D and trimming come from the DNA, and the V and J calls and clone size come from that table. The repertoire includes approximately 80,000 clones, about 84% of them detected once, and 8% sits in the top ten. V lost 8 bases and J 8 bases, leaving 15 bases between the germline ends. Germline CDR1 is LNHDA and CDR2 is SQIVND (reference sequence). The CDR3 is 12 residues long. This chain joins TRBV19 and TRBJ1-2, with a tentative D call TRBD1 (5 bases). Sequenced material: peripheral blood. The clonotype originates from a man aged 50-60 years with active COVID-19. The CDR3 region is CASDGVRGGYTF. The CDR3 DNA sequence: TGTGCCAGTGATGGTGTAAGGGGAGGCTACACCTTC.